The rows below give T cell receptor beta chains drawn from one sample of a study of blood T cell repertoires in COVID-19. Some clones are missing from TCRdb's copy, which holds only in-frame ones; the method was immunoSEQ multiplex PCR. The sample lists 90,000 to 150,000 clones; approximately 81% were seen once. The sample taken for sequencing was peripheral blood. These receptors were taken from a man aged 55 to 70 with acute or convalescent COVID-19. CDR3s include the opening cysteine and the closing phenylalanine or tryptophan. A D gene is named only where the DNA matches it firmly. Where a row states a size, it is once, few, many or the class of an expanded clone; other rows omit it.

D gene | J gene | V gene | CDR3 length | clone size | CDR3 protein | CDR3 DNA
TRBD1 | TRBJ1-5 | TRBV2 | 13 | - | CASKETGTQPQHF | TGTGCCAGCAAAGAGACAGGGACTCAGCCCCAGCATTTT
TRBD1 | TRBJ2-1 | TRBV5-4 | 15 | - | CASRPNRDRGNEQFF | TGTGCCAGCAGACCTAACCGGGACAGGGGAAATGAGCAGTTCTTC
- | TRBJ2-3 | TRBV11-1 | 15 | - | CASSFGPLRTDTQYF | TGTGCCAGCAGCTTTGGGCCCCTTCGCACAGATACGCAGTATTTT
- | TRBJ2-5 | TRBV6-6 | 12 | - | CASSPDRETQYF | TGTGCCAGCAGCCCCGACAGAGAGACCCAGTACTTC
- | TRBJ2-3 | TRBV28 | 15 | few | CASTQGDRRGGTQYF | TGTGCCAGCACCCAAGGGGACCGGAGAGGGGGTACGCAGTATTTT
- | TRBJ2-7 | TRBV6-5 | 13 | few | CASSRQDSYEQYF | TGTGCCAGCAGTAGACAGGATTCCTACGAGCAGTACTTC
- | TRBJ2-3 | TRBV27 | 14 | - | CASRTLENTDTQYF | TGTGCCAGCAGGACACTAGAAAACACAGATACGCAGTATTTT
TRBD1 | TRBJ1-1 | TRBV5-6 | 16 | - | CASSQGQGLMNTEAFF | TGTGCCAGCAGCCAGGGACAGGGTTTAATGAACACTGAAGCTTTCTTT
TRBD2 | TRBJ2-3 | TRBV6-5 | 11 | - | CASWGGDTQYF | TGTGCCAGCTGGGGGGGAGATACGCAGTATTTT
- | TRBJ2-7 | TRBV9 | 13 | few | CASSAGEPYEQYF | TGTGCCAGCAGCGCCGGGGAACCCTACGAGCAGTACTTC
- | TRBJ2-7 | TRBV30 | 12 | - | CAWNRVTYEQYF | TGTGCCTGGAACAGGGTCACCTACGAGCAGTACTTC
- | TRBJ1-2 | TRBV5-6 | 11 | - | CASSLDSDYTF | TGTGCCAGCAGCCTGGACAGTGACTACACCTTC
- | TRBJ2-3 | TRBV14 | 14 | few | CASSPFTRVNTQYF | TGTGCCAGCAGCCCCTTCACGCGGGTTAATACGCAGTATTTT
- | TRBJ1-6 | TRBV6-1 | 16 | - | CASSDLEDRLNSPLHF | TGTGCCAGCAGTGATTTGGAGGACAGACTTAATTCACCCCTCCACTTT
TRBD2 | TRBJ2-7 | TRBV30 | 15 | - | CAWTVPGTRPSEQYF | TGTGCCTGGACCGTACCTGGGACTAGGCCCAGCGAGCAGTACTTC
- | TRBJ2-1 | TRBV27 | 13 | few | CASSLRGYGEQFF | TGTGCCAGCAGTTTAAGGGGATATGGAGAGCAGTTCTTC
TRBD1 | TRBJ2-7 | TRBV10-2 | 12 | - | CASRGQTYEQYF | TGCGCCAGCAGGGGACAGACCTACGAGCAGTACTTC
- | TRBJ2-3 | TRBV4-2 | 17 | - | CASSQDLAQLGTDTQYF | TGTGCCAGCAGCCAAGATCTAGCGCAGCTAGGAACAGATACGCAGTATTTT
- | TRBJ2-7 | TRBV27 | 14 | - | CASSSRGGGYEQYF | TGTGCCAGCAGCTCCCGAGGTGGAGGCTACGAGCAGTACTTC
TRBD2 | TRBJ2-7 | TRBV6-2/TRBV6-3 | 15 | - | CASSATGTSFYEQYF | TGTGCCAGCAGTGCCACCGGGACTAGTTTCTACGAGCAGTACTTC
TRBD1 | TRBJ2-5 | TRBV27 | 15 | few | CASSLGQGFQETQYF | TGTGCCAGCAGTCTGGGACAGGGATTCCAAGAGACCCAGTACTTC
- | TRBJ1-5 | TRBV2 | 14 | - | CASSDNGQSQPQHF | TGTGCCAGCAGTGACAATGGACAGAGTCAGCCCCAGCATTTT
- | TRBJ1-1 | TRBV6-2/TRBV6-3 | 14 | - | CASSWALLDTEAFF | TGTGCCAGCAGTTGGGCCCTTTTGGACACTGAAGCTTTCTTT
- | TRBJ2-2 | TRBV11-2 | 18 | few | CASTLTQTLTGFAGELFF | TGTGCCAGCACCCTAACCCAAACACTGACAGGTTTCGCCGGGGAGCTGTTTTTT
- | TRBJ1-2 | TRBV25-1 | 12 | - | CASSDNPGGYTF | TGTGCCAGCAGTGACAACCCAGGCGGCTACACCTTC
- | TRBJ2-2 | TRBV28 | 16 | - | CASSLRDASVAGELFF | TGTGCCAGCAGTTTAAGAGACGCCAGCGTGGCCGGGGAGCTGTTTTTT
TRBD1 | TRBJ1-2 | TRBV15 | 15 | - | CATSRTTGGADGYTF | TGTGCCACCAGCAGAACGACAGGGGGCGCGGATGGCTACACCTTC
- | TRBJ2-1 | TRBV6-1 | 16 | - | CASSEATSRRNNEQFF | TGTGCCAGCAGTGAAGCAACTAGCCGACGAAACAATGAGCAGTTCTTC
- | TRBJ1-6 | TRBV6-5 | 15 | - | CASSNRDRNNSPLHF | TGTGCCAGCAGTAACAGGGACCGGAATAATTCACCCCTCCACTTT
TRBD2 | TRBJ2-7 | TRBV30 | 12 | - | CAWTSGRGEQYF | TGTGCCTGGACTAGCGGGAGAGGTGAGCAGTACTTC
- | TRBJ2-1 | TRBV19 | 15 | - | CASSIRQGPGDEQFF | TGTGCCAGTAGTATCCGGCAGGGGCCAGGGGATGAGCAGTTCTTC
TRBD1 | TRBJ1-3 | TRBV4-1 | 20 | - | CASSQESPATGYTSGNTIYF | TGCGCCAGCAGCCAAGAATCCCCCGCGACAGGGTACACCTCTGGAAACACCATATATTTT
TRBD2 | TRBJ2-7 | TRBV5-1 | 15 | once | CASSLERGVRDEQYF | TGCGCCAGCAGCTTGGAGCGGGGAGTTCGGGACGAGCAGTACTTC